These 25 T cell receptor beta chains came from one sample sequenced in a study of T cell responses to AZD1222 COVID-19 vaccine (dated by TCRdb to the early 2020s). The sample's time point label, in plain terms: about 28 days (+/-7) after the second vaccine dose. The library was generated by the immunoSEQ multiplex PCR assay. Sourced from immuneACCESS, this table was stored by TCRdb with only in-frame sequences that have V and J called. A share of the clones is absent; for the studies checked, an unresolved V gene accounts for under half, and the remainder has no known explanation. This sample comprises about 130,000 clones, 88% of them detected only once. The ten largest clones add up to roughly 5.2% of the sample. Sequenced here: peripheral blood, sampled 28 days after the second AZD1222 dose. All receptors come from an adult who received the AZD1222 COVID-19 vaccine.

The V and J genes are TRBV6-5 and TRBJ1-4; D possibly corresponds to TRBD1 (6 bases). This CDR3 contains 14 residues. The germline gives CDR1 MNHEY, CDR2 SVGAGI. V was clipped by 4 bases and J by 5 bases, with 11 bases between them. CDR3 nucleotide sequence: TGTGCCAGCAGTTTACAGGGTGTAAATGAAAAACTGTTTTTT. Protein sequence: CASSLQGVNEKLFF.

This clone was seen a few times. This chain connects TRBV28 to TRBJ1-2; D gene uncertain. CDR3 length equals 12 residues. With 8 bases removed from V and 3 bases from J, the gap between germline ends came to 10 bases. Germline CDR1 MDHEN, CDR2 SYDVKM. In nucleotides, the CDR3 is TGTGCCAGCCATACATTGGACTATGGCTACACCTTC. This gives the protein CASHTLDYGYTF.

The rearrangement links TRBV3-1 (or the pseudogene TRBV3-2) to TRBJ2-7, with D unclear. The germline V and J ends were trimmed by 4 bases and 5 bases, with 6 bases remaining between them. The germline V gene encodes CDR1 LGHDT and CDR2 YNNKEL (reference sequence). CDR3 size: 11 residues. CDR3: CASSRLHEQYF. The CDR3 DNA sequence: TGTGCCAGCAGCCGACTTCACGAGCAGTACTTC.

This clone was counted between two and nine times. The V and J genes are TRBV18 and TRBJ2-1, with 12 positions matching TRBD1. This CDR3 has 13 amino acids. Germline V CDR1 and CDR2: KGHSH, LQKENI. The junction had 5 bases not matched to a gene; V was cut back by 6 bases and J by 11 bases. CDR3 protein: CASSGTGGVKQFF. The CDR3, as DNA: TGTGCCAGCTCCGGGACAGGGGGCGTGAAGCAGTTCTTC.

The chain couples TRBV7-6 to TRBJ1-6; D is unclear. The CDR3 runs to 15 residues. Trimming shortened V by 3 bases and J by 10 bases, and 16 bases separated the two germline ends. Germline CDR1 is SGHVS and CDR2 is FNYEAQ. CDR3 protein: CASSFPETSGSPLHF. The CDR3 nucleotides are TGTGCCAGCAGCTTCCCTGAGACATCGGGATCACCCCTCCACTTT.

The chain couples TRBV12-5 to TRBJ2-1; 9 bases agree with TRBD1. Germline V gene lookup returns CDR1 LGHNT and CDR2 FRNRAP. V dropped 4 bases and J dropped 7; count of bases not matched to a gene: 11. This CDR3 is 16 amino acids long. CDR3: CASGWIGGTGLNEQFF. Here the CDR3 DNA reads TGTGCTAGTGGTTGGATTGGGGGGACAGGGCTAAATGAGCAGTTCTTC.

The gene calls are TRBV7-2 and TRBJ1-1; a weak D match, TRBD1 (5 bases). V shed 4 bases and J shed 2 bases, with 14 bases lying between them. Germline V gene lookup returns CDR1 SGHTA and CDR2 FQGNSA. The CDR3 loop spans 15 amino acids. CDR3 sequence: CASSSLPGPNTEAFF. The CDR3 DNA follows: TGTGCCAGCAGCTCCCTCCCGGGGCCTAACACTGAAGCTTTCTTT. Full variable domain (rest looked up from reference TRBV7-2 and TRBJ1-1): GAGVSQSPSNKVTEKGKDVELRCDPISGHTALYWYRQSLGQGLEFLIYFQGNSAPDKSGLPSDRFSAERTGGSVSTLTIQRTQQEDSAVYLCASSSLPGPNTEAFFGQGTRLTVV.

The chain is built from TRBV6-1 and TRBJ1-2, with no clear D. Per germline, CDR1 MNHNS and CDR2 SASEGT. Trimming took off 2 bases at V and 2 bases at J, with 6 bases between the two ends. There are 13 residues in the CDR3. The CDR3 loop is CASSEIGNYGYTF. The CDR3 nucleotides are TGTGCCAGCAGTGAAATTGGAAACTATGGCTACACCTTC.

The rearrangement uses TRBV11-2 and TRBJ1-2; no definite D call. Germline loops: CDR1 SGHAT, CDR2 FQNNGV. V lost 1 base and J 5 bases, leaving 8 bases between the germline ends. CDR3 length: 13 amino acids. CDR3 sequence: CASSLGTVYGYTF. Written as DNA, the CDR3 is TGTGCCAGCAGCTTAGGGACGGTTTATGGCTACACCTTC.

With regard to this clone: The same CDR3 arises from other DNA sequences in this sample as well. The chain carries TRBV5-1 and TRBJ2-5; TRBD1 agrees at 7 bases. Germline V CDR1 and CDR2: SGHRS, YFSETQ. This CDR3 comprises 13 residues. The J segment lost 3 bases and the V segment lost 3 bases, leaving 2 bases of the junction unmatched. The CDR3, as DNA: TGCGCCAGCAGCTGGGGGACAGAAGAGACCCAGTACTTC. Translating gives CASSWGTEETQYF.

In DNA form, the CDR3 reads TGTGCCAGCAGCCGACGACAGGGGGGTCACACAGATACGCAGTATTTT. Translation: CASSRRQGGHTDTQYF. The rearrangement joins TRBV5-6 to TRBJ2-3, with 9 positions matching TRBD1. This CDR3 region has 16 residues. Trimming removed 4 bases from V and 2 bases from J; junction bases left unmatched: 8. Germline V gene data show CDR1 as SGHDT and CDR2 as YYEEEE.

This clone occurred once. One junction end disagrees with the germline gene, perhaps due to a read error. J is TRBJ2-7 and V is TRBV11-2; D call uncertain. Germline V gene data show CDR1 as SGHAT and CDR2 as FQNNGV. This CDR3 is 15 amino acids long. The CDR3 loop reads CASSLDRPTSNEQYF. The DNA for the CDR3 is TGTGCCAGCAGCTTAGACCGACCAACCTCCAACGAGCAGTACTTC.

This clone appeared a single time. This chain links TRBV6-5 with TRBJ2-1; 7 bases map to TRBD2. The length of the CDR3 is 15 residues. The ends lost 5 bases at V and 0 bases at J; junction bases unmatched: 4. In germline, CDR1 is MNHEY, CDR2 SVGAGI. The CDR3 coding sequence is TGTGCCAGCAGTCCGGGGGGTAGCTCCTACAATGAGCAGTTCTTC. This encodes CASSPGGSSYNEQFF.

V and J are TRBV15 and TRBJ2-4; D might be TRBD2 (6 bases). The CDR3 has 17 amino acids. Trimming stripped 3 bases from V and 2 bases from J, with 17 bases between. Germline loops: CDR1 LNHNV, CDR2 YYDKDF (reference sequence). The DNA for the CDR3 is TGTGCCACCAGCAGCGGAGGGTCCCTGGCGACCAAAAACATTCAGTACTTC. This gives the protein CATSSGGSLATKNIQYF.

This chain connects TRBV6-1 to TRBJ1-2; tentative D call: TRBD1 (6 bases). V was clipped by 2 bases and J by 5 bases, with 15 bases between them. The V gene's germline CDR1 is MNHNS and CDR2 SASEGT. There are 15 residues in the CDR3. CDR3 protein: CASSELVGGRYGYTF. The CDR3 bases are TGTGCCAGCAGTGAACTAGTAGGGGGAAGGTATGGCTACACCTTC.

The chain joins TRBV19 to TRBJ1-2; no reliable D call. The CDR3 is 13 residues long. Per the germline V gene, CDR1 is LNHDA and CDR2 is SQIVND (reference sequence). V gave up 3 bases and J gave up 8 bases, with 13 bases separating them. CDR3 bases: TGTGCCAGTAGTATTGACGTGGGTCGGGGCTACACCTTC. It specifies CASSIDVGRGYTF.

The chain employs TRBV6-6 and TRBJ1-5; D unresolved. V lost 3 bases and J 6 bases, leaving 6 bases between the germline ends. This CDR3 is 12 amino acids long. Germline V gene sequence: CDR1 MNHNY, CDR2 SVGAGI (reference sequence). CDR3 in amino acids: CASSYMLQPQHF. CDR3 sequence (DNA): TGTGCCAGCAGTTATATGCTTCAGCCCCAGCATTTT.

The chain combines TRBV27 with TRBJ2-1; 13 nucleotides align to TRBD2. The CDR3 has 17 amino acids. Germline assignment: CDR1 MNHEY and CDR2 SMNVEV (reference sequence). The J segment lost 7 bases and the V segment lost 6 bases, leaving 12 bases of the junction unmatched. Here the CDR3 DNA reads TGTGCCAGCAGGACGGTTGGGACTAGCGGGACGGGGAATGAGCAGTTCTTC. Its protein is CASRTVGTSGTGNEQFF.

The chain uses TRBV5-6 and TRBJ1-4, with D uncertain. The germline CDR1 and CDR2 sequences are SGHDT and YYEEEE. V gave up 6 bases and J gave up 2 bases, with 8 bases separating them. The CDR3 extends over 13 amino acids. DNA for the CDR3: TGTGCCAGCAACCTCGGCACTAATGAAAAACTGTTTTTT. Translation: CASNLGTNEKLFF.

This chain links TRBV6-2 or TRBV6-3 with TRBJ1-3, with D maybe TRBD1 (5 bases). The CDR3 is made up of 15 amino acids. Trimming stripped 6 bases from V and 0 bases from J, with 12 bases between. Germline assignment: CDR1 MNHEY and CDR2 SVGEGT. The CDR3 reads CASSLTGGSGNTIYF. In DNA form, the CDR3 reads TGTGCCAGCAGCCTAACAGGAGGCTCTGGAAACACCATATATTTT.

DNA for the CDR3: TGCGCCAGCAGCTTCGGACAGGGGATCTACGAGCAGTACTTC. Its translation: CASSFGQGIYEQYF. The chain couples TRBV5-1 to TRBJ2-7; the match to TRBD1 covers 9 bases. With 2 bases clipped from V and 3 bases from J, the junction kept 3 bases outside the gene matches. Germline-derived CDR1 and CDR2 are SGHRS and YFSETQ. The CDR3 consists of 14 residues.

This chain links TRBV30 with TRBJ2-7; D not certain. The V end lost 3 bases, the J end lost 1 base, and 4 bases lay between the germline ends. Per germline, CDR1 GTSNPN and CDR2 SVGIG (reference sequence). This CDR3 contains 11 residues. DNA of the CDR3: TGTGCCTGGAGGCTTTCCTACGAGCAGTACTTC. Its protein product is CAWRLSYEQYF.

This clone is a singleton in its sample. The chain has TRBV30 and TRBJ2-1; D is undetermined. Trimming removed 2 bases at V and 3 bases at J, with 14 bases between. The CDR3 spans 15 residues. Germline CDR1 GTSNPN, CDR2 SVGIG (reference sequence). Here the CDR3 DNA reads TGTGCCTGGAGTACCGGGCCCTTCGGCTACAATGAGCAGTTCTTC. Translation: CAWSTGPFGYNEQFF.

The CDR3 reads CASSYQASGNTGELFF. Here the CDR3 DNA reads TGTGCCAGCAGTTACCAGGCTAGCGGGAACACCGGGGAGCTGTTTTTT. The chain uses TRBV6-5 and TRBJ2-2; TRBD2 matches 7 bases. In germline, CDR1 is MNHEY, CDR2 SVGAGI. The CDR3 loop spans 16 amino acids. V lost 2 bases, J lost 1 base, and 4 bases stayed unmatched.

The chain combines TRBV5-6 with TRBJ1-6, with D uncertain. The CDR3 runs 14 residues. V lost 3 bases, J lost 7 bases, and 11 bases lay in between. Germline V gene sequence: CDR1 SGHDT, CDR2 YYEEEE. The CDR3 DNA follows: TGTGCCAGCAGCTCCGCGACATCCAATTCACCCCTCCACTTT. Translation gives CASSSATSNSPLHF.